This T cell receptor (beta chain) was observed in a study of long-term antiretroviral therapy in people with HIV. Study conclusions and caveats: From the mid-2000s to the late 2010s, blood was obtained, possibly while participants received older ART regimens.

With regard to this clone: The antigen is unknown.

CDR1 and CDR2 from the germline V gene are MDHEN and SYDVKM. This CDR3 spans 14 amino acids. Trimming stripped 5 bases from V and 4 bases from J, with 12 bases between. Every participant gave one or more pre-ART and two or more post-ART PBMC samples. Prior to DNA extraction, the samples held about 0.95-10 million cryopreserved PBMC. The assay used was immunoSEQ (version v3.0), run at survey level. This table comes from immunoSEQ multiplex PCR, and its TCRdb copy is limited to in-frame clones, with some not included. Of about 21,000 clones listed, about 86% are singletons. The source of this sequence is a man aged 35 to 55 with HIV. The input for sequencing was unsorted PBMCs, taken 0.1 years before starting antiretroviral therapy. The chain joins TRBV28 to TRBJ1-5, with unresolved D. CDR3: CASSPRTGNQPQHF. The DNA for the CDR3 is TGTGCCAGCAGTCCTCGGACGGGGAATCAGCCCCAGCATTTT.